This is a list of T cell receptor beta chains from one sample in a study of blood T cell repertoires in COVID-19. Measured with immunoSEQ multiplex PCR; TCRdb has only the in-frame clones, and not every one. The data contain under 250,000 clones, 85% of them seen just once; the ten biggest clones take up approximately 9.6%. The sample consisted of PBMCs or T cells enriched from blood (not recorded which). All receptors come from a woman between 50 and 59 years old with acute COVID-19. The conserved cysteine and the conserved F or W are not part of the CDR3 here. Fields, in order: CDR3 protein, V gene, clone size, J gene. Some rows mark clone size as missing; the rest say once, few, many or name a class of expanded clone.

ASSQGGGRSTDTQY TRBV14 few TRBJ2-3
ASSRSSEQF TRBV19 - TRBJ2-1
ASSDSRVGGYT TRBV25-1 - TRBJ1-2
ASSLTPDKKAF TRBV12-3/TRBV12-4 - TRBJ1-1
ASSPGTGSNYGYT TRBV7-2 - TRBJ1-2
ASRQSGLLNEKLF TRBV3-1/TRBV3-2 once TRBJ1-4
ASSIPGLNTEAF TRBV7-2 few TRBJ1-1
ASSKTSTGVGYGYT TRBV5-4 few TRBJ1-2
ASRLAGGTDTQY TRBV19 - TRBJ2-3
ASSSEGLGTEAF TRBV7-8 - TRBJ1-1
ASSQGTSDNYEQY TRBV4-3 - TRBJ2-7
ASSLRQHSPLH TRBV9 - TRBJ1-6
ASSIGSMVYGYT TRBV19 once TRBJ1-2
ASSLKTSGTSYEQY TRBV5-1 - TRBJ2-7
ASSTYQGSEAF TRBV7-2 - TRBJ1-1
AWITEGQGWAPLH TRBV30 - TRBJ1-6
ASSPLADRTDTQY TRBV18 few TRBJ2-3
ASSQGGDTQY TRBV3-1/TRBV3-2 - TRBJ2-3
ASSPDRAYGYT TRBV6-5 - TRBJ1-2
ASSLFGSYNSPLH TRBV7-9 - TRBJ1-6
ASSENSQGVVAF TRBV2 - TRBJ1-1
AISGGKDYSDTEAF TRBV10-3 - TRBJ1-1
ASTRGGGEKLF TRBV12-3/TRBV12-4 - TRBJ1-4
ASSSPDFNRGDTEAF TRBV13 - TRBJ1-1
ASSPPRAGYNEQF TRBV18 once TRBJ2-1
ASTPLDFTDTQY TRBV6-5 - TRBJ2-3
ASTSGWETQY TRBV11-2 few TRBJ2-5
ASSPGTGEGYT TRBV7-9 - TRBJ1-2
ASTLPEQFSTGELF TRBV5-1 - TRBJ2-2
AWDRDSGNTIY TRBV30 - TRBJ1-3
ASSPGYSTDTQY TRBV7-2 - TRBJ2-3
ASSQDQTSSGNTIY TRBV14 - TRBJ1-3
ASSVGREGNQPQH TRBV9 - TRBJ1-5
ASRITGGGNTEAF TRBV27 - TRBJ1-1
AAYRQGAEQY TRBV30 - TRBJ2-7
AWSDRAGVVGELF TRBV30 - TRBJ2-2
ASSLGGINRDRHGYT TRBV5-1 - TRBJ1-2
ASSTQINQPQH TRBV6-2/TRBV6-3 - TRBJ1-5
ASSLWDSDYGYT TRBV5-5 - TRBJ1-2
ASSLVVGGTGELF TRBV7-9 - TRBJ2-2